Listed below are T cell receptor beta chains from one sample, sequenced in a study of blood T cell repertoires in COVID-19. Sequenced by immunoSEQ multiplex PCR; TCRdb stores in-frame clones only, minus some. The sample shows 300,000 or so clones, 85% to 90% of them seen only once. Sequences were obtained from PBMCs or T cells enriched from blood (not recorded which). The receptors here all came from a young woman who had recovered from COVID-19. Both conserved end residues are part of each CDR3. The order of the fields is J gene, V gene, D gene, clone size, CDR3 DNA, CDR3 protein. D genes are given only for firm matches. The size field is filled for only some rows; it gives once, few, many or a size class.

J: TRBJ1-2; V: TRBV5-8; D: .; size: .; DNA: TGTGCCAGCAGCTCCCTAGGGGACACTCATGGCTACACCTTC; CDR3: CASSSLGDTHGYTF
J: TRBJ1-2; V: TRBV13; D: TRBD1; size: .; DNA: TGTGCCAGCAGCTCCCTCTTCGACAGGGGGGACTATGGCTACACCTTC; CDR3: CASSSLFDRGDYGYTF
J: TRBJ2-7; V: TRBV6-5; D: .; size: .; DNA: TGTGCCAGTACTCAGGGGGGTGAGCAGTACTTC; CDR3: CASTQGGEQYF
J: TRBJ1-3; V: TRBV28; D: .; size: .; DNA: TGTGCCAGCAGCCCGGTTACAGCTGGAAACACCATATATTTT; CDR3: CASSPVTAGNTIYF
J: TRBJ1-1; V: TRBV5-1; D: TRBD1; size: many; DNA: TGCGCCAGCAGCTTGGGACAGGGGAGTGAAGCTTTCTTT; CDR3: CASSLGQGSEAFF
J: TRBJ2-2; V: TRBV10-3; D: .; size: .; DNA: TGTGCCATCAGTGAAGGGGGAACCGGGGAGCTGTTTTTT; CDR3: CAISEGGTGELFF
J: TRBJ1-5; V: TRBV4-1; D: TRBD1; size: .; DNA: TGCGCCAGCAGCCAAGGACAGGGGTCTAATCAGCCCCAGCATTTT; CDR3: CASSQGQGSNQPQHF
J: TRBJ1-5; V: TRBV27; D: .; size: .; DNA: TGTGCCAGCCCCCTATGCATCTGTCAGCCCCAGCATTTT; CDR3: CASPLCICQPQHF
J: TRBJ1-2; V: TRBV30; D: .; size: .; DNA: TGTGCCTGGAGCCCCCAAGGCGGCTATGGCTACACCTTC; CDR3: CAWSPQGGYGYTF
J: TRBJ1-1; V: TRBV6-5; D: .; size: many; DNA: TGTGCCAGCAGTTCCCCGGGAGCGAACACTGAAGCTTTCTTT; CDR3: CASSSPGANTEAFF
J: TRBJ1-1; V: TRBV18; D: TRBD1; size: .; DNA: TGTGCCAGCTCCCAGGGGGCCTCCCCCTTGGGGGCTTTCTTT; CDR3: CASSQGASPLGAFF
J: TRBJ2-2; V: TRBV7-6; D: .; size: .; DNA: TGTGCCAGCAGCCCGGACAGCTTCACCGGGGAGCTGTTTTTT; CDR3: CASSPDSFTGELFF
J: TRBJ2-3; V: TRBV27; D: .; size: .; DNA: TGTGCCAGCAGTTCAGGGTATCGCGATACGCAGTATTTT; CDR3: CASSSGYRDTQYF
J: TRBJ2-2; V: TRBV4-2; D: TRBD1; size: .; DNA: TGTGCCAGCAGCCATGGACAGGGGAACACCGGGGAGCTGTTTTTT; CDR3: CASSHGQGNTGELFF
J: TRBJ2-5; V: TRBV7-9; D: TRBD1; size: .; DNA: TGTGCCAGCAGCTACCGAACCCTCGACAGGGTAGCAGGAGAGACCCAGTACTTC; CDR3: CASSYRTLDRVAGETQYF
J: TRBJ1-5; V: TRBV18; D: .; size: .; DNA: TGTGCCAGCTCACCAGCGGCCGAGGGCGAGCCCCAGCATTTT; CDR3: CASSPAAEGEPQHF
J: TRBJ2-4; V: TRBV7-6; D: TRBD2; size: .; DNA: TGTGCCAGCAGCTTGCTGGCTACTAGCGGAGAAAAACTAGCCAAAAACATTCAGTACTTC; CDR3: CASSLLATSGEKLAKNIQYF
J: TRBJ1-4; V: TRBV4-1; D: .; size: .; DNA: TGCGCCAGCAGCCAAGAAGGGGCAGGGTCTTCGGAAAAACTGTTTTTT; CDR3: CASSQEGAGSSEKLFF
J: TRBJ1-4; V: TRBV27; D: .; size: .; DNA: TGTGCCAGCAGTTTCGAAGGAGCTAATGAAAAACTGTTTTTT; CDR3: CASSFEGANEKLFF
J: TRBJ2-3; V: TRBV14; D: .; size: .; DNA: TGTGCCAGCAGCCGCTTGGGAGGACCGCAGTATTTT; CDR3: CASSRLGGPQYF